Presented here are 17 T cell receptor beta chains from one specimen sequenced in a study of T cell repertoires in cytomegalovirus infection (dated by TCRdb to 2018 to 2020). Sample treatment or condition, as interpreted from the label and publication: in vitro stimulation with specific CMV peptide epitopes to enrich CMV-specific T cells. These receptors lack a known antigen. Sequencing instrument: Illumina HiSeq 1500. The public reads were reprocessed in TCRdb via fastp at Q25 and MiXCR, keeping in-frame beta chains. When rows share a CDR3 protein, they turn into one entry using the most common DNA and genes. This sample holds hundreds of thousands of distinct CDR3 sequences; roughly 34% were observed only once. Under 20% of the sample belongs to the ten largest clones. Sequencing was performed on cultured PBMCs, taken from culture after CMV antigen stimulation. These TCRs come from a human donor in good health (CMV status not recorded). Some clones in this sample may be carry-over from other donors' samples.

V usage is TRBV25-1 and J usage is TRBJ2-3, with 10 bases matching TRBD1. The V segment lost 5 bases and the J segment 5 bases; nucleotides outside the gene matches: 4. This CDR3 has 14 residues. CDR1 is MGHDK, CDR2 SYGVNS, per germline. The CDR3: CASSPTGGRDTQYF. In nucleotides, the CDR3 is TGTGCCAGCAGTCCGACAGGGGGCCGAGATACGCAGTATTTT.

A note on this clonotype: Relative to the germline gene, one junction end is altered; a read error may explain this. The rearrangement links TRBV4-1 to TRBJ2-3; 7 bases line up with TRBD1. From germline, CDR1 is MGHRA and CDR2 YSYEKL. The length of the CDR3 is 15 residues. CDR3: CANSTTGESGDTQYF. The CDR3 bases are TGCGCCAACAGCACAACAGGGGAATCTGGGGATACGCAGTATTTT.

The CDR3 here is CASSRESDGLYEQYF. The DNA of the CDR3 is TGCGCCAGCAGCAGAGAGTCGGACGGCCTCTACGAGCAGTACTTC. The chain links TRBV5-1 to TRBJ2-7; D gene unclear. This CDR3 has 15 residues. The V and J ends lost 4 bases and 3 bases respectively, with 17 bases between them. Germline V gives CDR1 SGHRS, CDR2 YFSETQ. The complete variable domain, with remaining parts taken from reference TRBV5-1 and TRBJ2-7, reads KAGVTQTPRYLIKTRGQQVTLSCSPISGHRSVSWYQQTPGQGLQFLFEYFSETQRNKGNFPGRFSGRQFSNSRSEMNVSTLELGDSALYLCASSRESDGLYEQYFGPGTRLTVT.

This chain uses TRBV6-6 with TRBJ2-1, with a possible D match to TRBD2 (6 bases). The CDR3 is made up of 15 amino acids. V shed 4 bases and J shed 9 bases, with 19 bases lying between them. Germline CDR1 reads MNHNY; CDR2 reads SVGAGI (reference sequence). CDR3 DNA sequence: TGTGCCAGCAGTTCGAAGGTCGGGGACTTGGGTGAGCAGTTCTTC. Residues: CASSSKVGDLGEQFF.

The rearrangement links TRBV11-2 to TRBJ2-7; TRBD1 might be the D (5 bases). The germline gives CDR1 SGHAT, CDR2 FQNNGV. Trimming shortened V by 5 bases and J by 3 bases, and 17 bases separated the two germline ends. The CDR3 has 15 residues. The CDR3 nucleotides are TGTGCCAGCAGCCCCCTCAAGGGGCCCGGCTACGAGCAGTACGTC. The encoded protein is CASSPLKGPGYEQYV.

This clonotype has just a few counts. The V call is TRBV4-1, the J call TRBJ1-2, with unresolved D. Germline V gene lookup returns CDR1 MGHRA and CDR2 YSYEKL. The CDR3 has 15 amino acids. Trimming removed 6 bases at V and 0 bases at J, with 14 bases between. The CDR3 sequence: CASRNKTYSNYGYTF. CDR3 DNA: TGCGCCAGCAGAAACAAGACTTACTCTAACTATGGCTACACCTTC.

V usage is TRBV4-1 and J usage is TRBJ2-2; a weak D match, TRBD2 (5 bases). With 4 bases removed from V and 4 bases from J, the gap between germline ends came to 19 bases. Germline V gene data show CDR1 as MGHRA and CDR2 as YSYEKL. The CDR3 spans 17 residues. This chain's CDR3 is CASSPYAGQATTGELFF. As DNA, the CDR3 is TGCGCCAGCAGCCCTTACGCGGGCCAGGCGACCACCGGGGAGCTGTTTTTT.

A few counts support this clonotype. The CDR3 sequence is CASSSGRVAGAYNEQFF. The CDR3 nucleotides are TGTGCCAGCAGTAGCGGCCGAGTCGCGGGAGCTTACAATGAGCAGTTCTTC. The genes are TRBV12-3 or TRBV12-4 and TRBJ2-1; 7 nucleotides line up with TRBD2. This CDR3 region has 17 residues. The trim removed 5 bases at V and 4 bases at J, leaving 14 bases unmatched.

This clonotype was seen a few times. The rearrangement joins TRBV14 to TRBJ2-7; D is possibly TRBD1 (5 bases). The V gene's germline CDR1 is SGHDN and CDR2 FVKESK. V was trimmed by 2 bases and J by 3 bases, leaving 8 bases between them. The CDR3 extends over 13 amino acids. As DNA, the CDR3 is TGTGCCAGCAGCCAACAGGGCCACTACGAGCAGTACGTC. As protein: CASSQQGHYEQYV.

This clonotype was seen only once. The rearrangement uses TRBV20-1 and TRBJ1-5; D is uncertain. The V gene's germline CDR1 is DFQATT and CDR2 SNEGSKA (reference sequence). The germline V and J ends were trimmed by 5 bases and 6 bases, with 11 bases remaining between them. The CDR3 consists of 12 residues. Here the CDR3 reads CSADRGGQPQHF. CDR3 nucleotides: TGCAGTGCTGACCGAGGAGGTCAGCCCCAGCATTTT.

The genes are TRBV20-1 and TRBJ2-1; unclear D gene. CDR3 length: 10 amino acids. The V gene lost 3 bases and the J gene lost 5 bases, with 2 bases spanning the gap. Per the germline V gene, CDR1 is DFQATT and CDR2 is SNEGSKA (reference sequence). The CDR3 loop reads CSASNNEQFF. The CDR3 coding sequence is TGCAGTGCTAGTAACAATGAGCAGTTCTTC.

The genes are TRBV6-2 or TRBV6-3 and TRBJ2-7; 7 bases are shared with TRBD2. V lost 2 bases and J lost 4; bases outside the gene matches: 11. This CDR3 spans 16 amino acids. CDR1 is MNHEY and CDR2 is SVGEGT in the germline V gene. In nucleotides, the CDR3 is TGTGCCAGCAGTTACGAGGCGGGAGAGGTTATGTACGAGCAGTACTTC. Its translation: CASSYEAGEVMYEQYF.

The V call is TRBV10-3, the J call TRBJ2-1; no firm D call. Per the germline V gene, CDR1 is ENHRY and CDR2 is SYGVKD. V was trimmed by 4 bases and J by 5 bases, leaving 6 bases between them. The CDR3 is made up of 12 amino acids. The DNA of the CDR3 is TGTGCCATCAGTGGACGGAACAATGAGCAGTTCTTC. Protein product: CAISGRNNEQFF.

This clonotype was recorded at least ten times. Sequence at one end of the junction differs from germline and may be a read error. V usage is TRBV12-3 or TRBV12-4 and J usage is TRBJ2-7; 10 bases map to TRBD2. The CDR3 has 15 amino acids. Written as DNA, the CDR3 is TGTGCCAGCAGTGTAGCGGGGGGAGTTGGCTACGAGCAGTACTTC. It yields the protein CASSVAGGVGYEQYF.

The rearrangement uses TRBV11-2 and TRBJ2-1; D gene ambiguous. Germline CDR1 SGHAT, CDR2 FQNNGV. The CDR3 runs to 12 residues. The V end lost 5 bases, the J end lost 5 bases, and 7 bases lay between the germline ends. CDR3 residues: CASSPNHNEQFF. The CDR3 DNA sequence: TGTGCCAGCAGCCCCAATCACAATGAGCAGTTCTTC. Filled out from reference TRBV11-2 and TRBJ2-1, the complete variable domain reads EAGVAQSPRYKIIEKRQSVAFWCNPISGHATLYWYQQILGQGPKLLIQFQNNGVVDDSQLPKDRFSAERLKGVDSTLKIQPAKLEDSAVYLCASSPNHNEQFFGPGTRLTVL.

The gene calls are TRBV4-1 and TRBJ2-1; no definite D call. The V and J ends lost 0 bases and 3 bases respectively, with 12 bases between them. The CDR3 loop spans 16 amino acids. Germline V CDR1 and CDR2: MGHRA, YSYEKL. In DNA, the CDR3 is TGCGCCAGCAGCCAAGATCTATCCACGGTCTACAATGAGCAGTTCTTC. It translates to CASSQDLSTVYNEQFF.

This clonotype was counted a single time. One end of the junction varies from germline; a read error may be responsible. The V and J genes are TRBV7-3 and TRBJ2-1; 12 bases map to TRBD2. This CDR3 is 15 amino acids long. Germline-derived CDR1 and CDR2 are SGHTA and FQGTGA. In DNA, the CDR3 is TGTGCCAGCAGCTTAACGGGACTAGCGGGCAATGAGCAGTTATTC. It translates to CASSLTGLAGNEQLF.